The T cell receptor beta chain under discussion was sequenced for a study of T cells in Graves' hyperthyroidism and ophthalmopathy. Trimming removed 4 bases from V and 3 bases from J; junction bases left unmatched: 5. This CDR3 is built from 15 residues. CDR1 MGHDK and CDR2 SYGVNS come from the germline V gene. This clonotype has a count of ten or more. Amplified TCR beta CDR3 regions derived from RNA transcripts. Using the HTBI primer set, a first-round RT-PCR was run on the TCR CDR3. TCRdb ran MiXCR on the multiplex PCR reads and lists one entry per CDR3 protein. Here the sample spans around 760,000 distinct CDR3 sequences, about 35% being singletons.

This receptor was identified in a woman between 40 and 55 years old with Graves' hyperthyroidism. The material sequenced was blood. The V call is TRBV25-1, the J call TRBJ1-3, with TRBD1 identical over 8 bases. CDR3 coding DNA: TGTGCCAGCAGTGGGGACAGGCTGGGTGGAAACACCATATATTTT. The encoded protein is CASSGDRLGGNTIYF.